This T cell receptor (beta chain) was obtained from a study of T-cell memory formation after mild COVID-19. Study-level information: Among the donors, TCR clusters were largely specific to each donor. The study, taken as a whole, reports: Several responding clones turned up in pre-infection memory, indicating that cross-reactive memory may have taken part. Later expanders leaned CD4+, whereas clones that contracted between day 15 and 85 were balanced CD4/CD8.

Constant-segment-primed 5'RACE gave TCR alpha and TCR beta cDNA libraries with sample barcodes and UMIs. One entry per CDR3 protein, called by TCRdb with MiXCR from the 5' RACE reads. The top ten hold 22% of the sample, which has a few hundred thousand distinct CDR3 sequences, over 9% seen once. The ends lost 3 bases at V and 3 bases at J; junction bases unmatched: 9. Germline loops: CDR1 SGHRS, CDR2 YFSETQ. The length of the CDR3 is 17 residues. This clonotype was counted only a few times. Its antigen is not identified. Material for sequencing was PBMCs or a T cell subset sorted from them (not recorded which). The V gene is TRBV5-1, the J gene TRBJ2-3; 11 positions agree with TRBD1. This TCR was recovered from a man in his late teens or twenties who had mild COVID-19 (a few samples of this study predate the infection). Cell type and time point are not known. The CDR3: CASSSSTGTGGTDTQYF. The DNA for the CDR3 is TGCGCCAGCAGCTCCTCGACCGGGACAGGGGGTACAGATACGCAGTATTTT. The entire variable domain, with the rest obtained from reference TRBV5-1 and TRBJ2-3, is as follows: KAGVTQTPRYLIKTRGQQVTLSCSPISGHRSVSWYQQTPGQGLQFLFEYFSETQRNKGNFPGRFSGRQFSNSRSEMNVSTLELGDSALYLCASSSSTGTGGTDTQYFGPGTRLTVL.